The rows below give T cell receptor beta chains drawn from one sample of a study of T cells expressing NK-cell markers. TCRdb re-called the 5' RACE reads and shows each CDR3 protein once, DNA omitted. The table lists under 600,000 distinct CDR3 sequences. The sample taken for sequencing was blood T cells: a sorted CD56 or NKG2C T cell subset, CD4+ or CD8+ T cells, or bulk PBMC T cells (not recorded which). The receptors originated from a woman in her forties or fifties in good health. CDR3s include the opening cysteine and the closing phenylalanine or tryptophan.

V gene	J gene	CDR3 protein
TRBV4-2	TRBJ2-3	CASSHTLGGGGNTDTQYF
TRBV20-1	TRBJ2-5	CSAKQRGISRETQYF
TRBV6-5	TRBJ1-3	CASTEVSGNTIYF
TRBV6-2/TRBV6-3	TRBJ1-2	CASTPLQGKTANYGYTF
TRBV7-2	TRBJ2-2	CASSLAVNTGELFF
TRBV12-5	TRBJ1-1	CASGLVRANTEAFF
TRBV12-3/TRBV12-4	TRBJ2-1	CASSPGLAGALDEQFF
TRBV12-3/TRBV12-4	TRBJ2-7	CASSLAPGTSGRADEQYF
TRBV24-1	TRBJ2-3	CATRTTNGDTQYF
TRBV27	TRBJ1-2	CASSFGIKGGYTF
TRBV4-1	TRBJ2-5	CASSQGLRGQGQRETQYF
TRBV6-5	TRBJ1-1	CASSYLGVTEAFF
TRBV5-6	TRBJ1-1	CASSAGQTKAFF
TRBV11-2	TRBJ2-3	CASSLMRAGRDTQYF
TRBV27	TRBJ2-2	CASSRIAGMGELFF
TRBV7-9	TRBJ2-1	CASSPWRGERHGNEQFF
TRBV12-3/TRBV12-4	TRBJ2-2	CAGAYRYTGELFF
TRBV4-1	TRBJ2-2	CASSFLTGVAGELFF
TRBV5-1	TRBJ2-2	CASAAVSSGELFF
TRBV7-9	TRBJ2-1	CASSGARPYNEQFF
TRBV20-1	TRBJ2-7	CSARAGTLGLYF
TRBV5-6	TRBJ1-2	CASSPASGANYGYTF
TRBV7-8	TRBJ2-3	CASSTGLARVRLEDTQYF
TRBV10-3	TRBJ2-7	CAISAIQGRPIGQYF
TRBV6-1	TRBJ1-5	CASRMDANQPQHF
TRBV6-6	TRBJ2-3	CASKGHADTQYF
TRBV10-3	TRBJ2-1	CAISERPYNEQFF
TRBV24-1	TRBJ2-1	CATRGIAGKHYNEQFF
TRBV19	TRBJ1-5	CASSIAGTQNQPQHF
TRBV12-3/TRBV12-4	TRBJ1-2	CASSFLRDYGYTF
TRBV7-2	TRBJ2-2	CASSLRLITGELFF
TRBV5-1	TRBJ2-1	CASSPDGTTSEQFF
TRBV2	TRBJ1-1	CASSARTGSVTEAFF
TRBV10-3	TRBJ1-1	CAISEPRQGAEAFF
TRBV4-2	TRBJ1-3	CASSLQQGAGNTIYF
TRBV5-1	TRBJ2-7	CASSLDGGTVEQYF
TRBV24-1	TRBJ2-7	CATSDTLAGGAKQYF
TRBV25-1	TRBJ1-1	CATQGLGNTEAFF
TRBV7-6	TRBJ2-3	CASSFVHRDTQYF
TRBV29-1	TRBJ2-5	CSVIGSLNGETQYF
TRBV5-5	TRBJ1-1	CASSWDMRGTEAFF
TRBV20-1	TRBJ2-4	CSARPPQETKNIQYF
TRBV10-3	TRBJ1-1	CAISNPVNTEAFF
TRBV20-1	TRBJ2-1	CSAPLAGRTYNEQFF
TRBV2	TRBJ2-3	CASSGGPGGSSTDTQYF
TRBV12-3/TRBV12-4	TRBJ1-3	CASSLGLAGTGNTIYF
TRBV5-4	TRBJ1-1	CASSTPMNTEAFF